The sequence of this T cell receptor (beta chain) was determined in a study of blood T cell repertoires in COVID-19. CDR1 SGHRS and CDR2 YFSETQ come from the germline V gene. Trimming stripped 0 bases from V and 1 base from J, with 7 bases between. This CDR3 comprises 15 residues. Per the original methods: The authors estimated nucleated cell counts from reference gene primer amplification. Clones were read by immunoSEQ multiplex PCR, and TCRdb kept only the in-frame ones, dropping some. D and trimming come from the DNA, and the V and J calls and clone size come from that table. The data show 90,000 to 100,000 clones, roughly 72% seen once.

The sequencing sample was made of peripheral blood. The receptor was derived from a woman in her fifties or sixties in a cohort sampled during active or convalescent COVID-19. The rearrangement links TRBV5-1 to TRBJ2-2; maybe TRBD2 (5 bases). CDR3 amino acids: CASSLERENTGELFF. The CDR3, as DNA: TGCGCCAGCAGCTTGGAGAGGGAGAACACCGGGGAGCTGTTTTTT.